This T cell receptor (beta chain) was found in a study of a mutant IDH1 vaccine in newly diagnosed glioma. In the study overall: Those enrolled had earlier been treated with radiotherapy, temozolomide, or both, mostly both.

About this clone itself: Antigen unknown.

Data came from immunoSEQ multiplex PCR; TCRdb stores just in-frame clones and leaves some out. The sample lists approximately 84,000 clones, more than 80% occurring once. Time point described: week 47, end of study. What each vaccine dose contained was 300 ug of mutant IDH1 20-mer peptide, accompanied by topical imiquimod. The clonotype comes from a middle-aged man with glioma. The specimen comprised PBMCs, sampled from a glioma patient whose treatment included an IDH1 peptide vaccine.

The chain's CDR3 is CASSPSGLAGGYEQYF. In DNA form, the CDR3 reads TGTGCCAGCAGTCCCAGTGGGCTAGCGGGAGGGTACGAGCAGTACTTC. V and J are TRBV28 and TRBJ2-7, with 12 nucleotides matching TRBD2. This CDR3 contains 16 residues. The germline CDR1 and CDR2 sequences are MDHEN and SYDVKM. V was clipped by 5 bases and J by 4 bases; unmatched bases: 9.